These T cell receptor beta chains were read from a single sample in a study of blood T cell repertoires in COVID-19. Assay used: immunoSEQ multiplex PCR; TCRdb lists only in-frame clones, some missing. The table includes 300,000 to 350,000 clones, roughly 90% detected once. The sample comprised peripheral blood. The receptors come from a woman aged 30 to 39 with COVID-19, enrolled during active disease. Each CDR3 is given without its conserved first and last residue. Expanded clones are given a class, and other clones once, few, many or no size at all.

v_call: TRBV4-1
clone_size: .
j_call: TRBJ2-7
cdr3_aa: ASSPDFDEQY

v_call: TRBV19
clone_size: .
j_call: TRBJ2-7
cdr3_aa: ASSLAGAYEQY

v_call: TRBV27
clone_size: .
j_call: TRBJ1-1
cdr3_aa: ASSLLDRVSTEAF

v_call: TRBV5-1
clone_size: .
j_call: TRBJ2-3
cdr3_aa: ASREGIGADTQY

v_call: TRBV2
clone_size: .
j_call: TRBJ1-2
cdr3_aa: ASSPGQGRGYT

v_call: TRBV19
clone_size: .
j_call: TRBJ2-6
cdr3_aa: ASSPSRESGANVLT

v_call: TRBV2
clone_size: once
j_call: TRBJ1-1
cdr3_aa: ASSVLLEAF

v_call: TRBV7-2
clone_size: few
j_call: TRBJ1-1
cdr3_aa: ASSPLEMNTEAF

v_call: TRBV6-2/TRBV6-3
clone_size: .
j_call: TRBJ2-6
cdr3_aa: ASSVRPPGGANVLT

v_call: TRBV24-1
clone_size: .
j_call: TRBJ2-1
cdr3_aa: ATSDFLAGGQPEQF

v_call: TRBV19
clone_size: .
j_call: TRBJ1-2
cdr3_aa: ASSKGRGRDYGYT

v_call: TRBV5-5
clone_size: .
j_call: TRBJ2-7
cdr3_aa: ASSLIPGVGPTSYEQY

v_call: TRBV3-1/TRBV3-2
clone_size: .
j_call: TRBJ1-2
cdr3_aa: ASSQVPGQGRYGYT

v_call: TRBV11-2
clone_size: .
j_call: TRBJ2-7
cdr3_aa: ASSLSERRTVLSYEQY

v_call: TRBV27
clone_size: .
j_call: TRBJ2-7
cdr3_aa: ASSLSPFSYEQY

v_call: TRBV30
clone_size: .
j_call: TRBJ2-3
cdr3_aa: AWSVERYTDTQY

v_call: TRBV7-8
clone_size: .
j_call: TRBJ1-1
cdr3_aa: ASSLHYTWSGGDRNRDTEAF

v_call: TRBV19
clone_size: once
j_call: TRBJ2-1
cdr3_aa: ASSPGTGGTYNEQF

v_call: TRBV19
clone_size: .
j_call: TRBJ2-5
cdr3_aa: ASSILGSGRNQETQY

v_call: TRBV25-1
clone_size: few
j_call: TRBJ1-2
cdr3_aa: ASSERGRVYGYT

v_call: TRBV6-6
clone_size: few
j_call: TRBJ1-2
cdr3_aa: ASSSGGHYGYT

v_call: TRBV12-5
clone_size: .
j_call: TRBJ1-1
cdr3_aa: ASGWTGGLMNTEAF

v_call: TRBV3-1/TRBV3-2
clone_size: .
j_call: TRBJ2-7
cdr3_aa: ASSQDGWREY

v_call: TRBV15
clone_size: .
j_call: TRBJ2-6
cdr3_aa: ATSKEQNSGANVLT

v_call: TRBV2
clone_size: .
j_call: TRBJ1-2
cdr3_aa: ASTRQGAGGYT

v_call: TRBV27
clone_size: .
j_call: TRBJ2-3
cdr3_aa: ASSPGGDTQY

v_call: TRBV11-2
clone_size: few
j_call: TRBJ1-2
cdr3_aa: ASSLGAQGSGGYT

v_call: TRBV7-2
clone_size: .
j_call: TRBJ2-3
cdr3_aa: ASTGPGSGRAADTQY

v_call: TRBV28
clone_size: .
j_call: TRBJ2-7
cdr3_aa: ASRTSGSSEQY

v_call: TRBV7-9
clone_size: once
j_call: TRBJ2-2
cdr3_aa: ASSLVAGGFNTGELF

v_call: TRBV10-3
clone_size: .
j_call: TRBJ2-3
cdr3_aa: AIRGGIFTDTQY

v_call: TRBV28
clone_size: .
j_call: TRBJ1-5
cdr3_aa: ASRRGPSNQPQH

v_call: TRBV30
clone_size: .
j_call: TRBJ1-4
cdr3_aa: AWSGGAAEKLF

v_call: TRBV7-9
clone_size: few
j_call: TRBJ2-1
cdr3_aa: ASSRDFNEQF

v_call: TRBV5-4
clone_size: .
j_call: TRBJ2-3
cdr3_aa: ASSLPLAGAVDTQY

v_call: TRBV6-5
clone_size: .
j_call: TRBJ2-2
cdr3_aa: ASRTGTDAGELF

v_call: TRBV27
clone_size: .
j_call: TRBJ2-1
cdr3_aa: ASSLSMADGGNEQF

v_call: TRBV18
clone_size: .
j_call: TRBJ2-7
cdr3_aa: ASSPGTGQGYEQY

v_call: TRBV6-6
clone_size: .
j_call: TRBJ2-7
cdr3_aa: ASSSRTAWDEQY

v_call: TRBV4-1
clone_size: .
j_call: TRBJ1-5
cdr3_aa: ASSQAPRPGQSNQPQH

v_call: TRBV5-1
clone_size: .
j_call: TRBJ1-3
cdr3_aa: ASSLGLFSGNTIY

v_call: TRBV7-2
clone_size: .
j_call: TRBJ1-1
cdr3_aa: ASSLAGGGDTEAF

v_call: TRBV6-5
clone_size: once
j_call: TRBJ2-2
cdr3_aa: ASSYFGGETGELF

v_call: TRBV5-1
clone_size: .
j_call: TRBJ1-6
cdr3_aa: ASSLVDRDNSPLH

v_call: TRBV29-1
clone_size: .
j_call: TRBJ1-5
cdr3_aa: SVGTGGLGQPQH

v_call: TRBV6-6
clone_size: .
j_call: TRBJ2-5
cdr3_aa: ASKGAQETQY